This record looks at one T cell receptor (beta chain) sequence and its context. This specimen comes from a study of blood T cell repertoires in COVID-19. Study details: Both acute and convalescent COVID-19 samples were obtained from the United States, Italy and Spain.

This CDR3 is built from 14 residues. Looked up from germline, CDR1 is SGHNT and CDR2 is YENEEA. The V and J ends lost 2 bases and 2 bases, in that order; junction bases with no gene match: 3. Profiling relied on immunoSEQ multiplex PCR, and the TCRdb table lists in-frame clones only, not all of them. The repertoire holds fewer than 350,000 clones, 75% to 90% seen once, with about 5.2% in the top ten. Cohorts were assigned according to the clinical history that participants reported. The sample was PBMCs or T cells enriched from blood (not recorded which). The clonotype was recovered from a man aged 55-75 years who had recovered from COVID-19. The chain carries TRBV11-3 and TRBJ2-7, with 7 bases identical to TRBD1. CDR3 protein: CASSLSGGTYEQYF. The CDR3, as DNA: TGTGCCAGCAGCTTATCAGGGGGTACCTACGAGCAGTACTTC.